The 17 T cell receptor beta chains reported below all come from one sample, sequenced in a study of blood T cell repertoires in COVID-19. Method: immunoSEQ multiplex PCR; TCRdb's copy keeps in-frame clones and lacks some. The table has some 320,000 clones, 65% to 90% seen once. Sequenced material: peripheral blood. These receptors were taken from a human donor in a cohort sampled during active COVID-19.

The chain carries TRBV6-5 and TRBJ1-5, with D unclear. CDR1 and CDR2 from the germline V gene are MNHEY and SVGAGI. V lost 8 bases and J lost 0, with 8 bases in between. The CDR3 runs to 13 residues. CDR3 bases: TGTGCCAGCGGGGAGACTAGCAATCAGCCCCAGCATTTT. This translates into CASGETSNQPQHF.

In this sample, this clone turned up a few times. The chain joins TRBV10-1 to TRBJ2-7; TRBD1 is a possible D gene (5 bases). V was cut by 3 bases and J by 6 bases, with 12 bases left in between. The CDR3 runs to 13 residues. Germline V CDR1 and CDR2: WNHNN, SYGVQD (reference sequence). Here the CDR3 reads CASSEGVFGEQYF. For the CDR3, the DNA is TGCGCCAGCAGTGAAGGGGTTTTCGGCGAGCAGTACTTC.

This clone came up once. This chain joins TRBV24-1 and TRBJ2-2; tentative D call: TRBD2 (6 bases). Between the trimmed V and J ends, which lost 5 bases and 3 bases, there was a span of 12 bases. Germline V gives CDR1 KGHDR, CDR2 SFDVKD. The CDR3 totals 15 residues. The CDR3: CATSVGGTYTGELFF. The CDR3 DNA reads TGTGCCACCAGTGTGGGGGGTACCTACACCGGGGAGCTGTTTTTT.

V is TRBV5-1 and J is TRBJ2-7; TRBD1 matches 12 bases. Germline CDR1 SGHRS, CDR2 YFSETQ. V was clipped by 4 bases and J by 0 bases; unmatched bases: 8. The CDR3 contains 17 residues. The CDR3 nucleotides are TGCGCCAGCAGCGCCGGGACAGGGGGCCTTGGCTCCTACGAGCAGTACTTC. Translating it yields CASSAGTGGLGSYEQYF.

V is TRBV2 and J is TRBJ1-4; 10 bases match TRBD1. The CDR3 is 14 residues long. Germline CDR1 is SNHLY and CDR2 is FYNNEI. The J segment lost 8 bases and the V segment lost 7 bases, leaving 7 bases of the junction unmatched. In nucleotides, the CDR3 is TGTGCCAGCATTATGGGACAGGGGAACGAAAAACTGTTTTTT. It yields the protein CASIMGQGNEKLFF.

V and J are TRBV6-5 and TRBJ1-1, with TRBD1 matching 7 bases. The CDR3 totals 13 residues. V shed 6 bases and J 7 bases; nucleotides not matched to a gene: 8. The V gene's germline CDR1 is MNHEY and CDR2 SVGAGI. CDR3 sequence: CASRPPGQYEAFF. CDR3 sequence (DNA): TGTGCCAGCAGACCCCCGGGACAGTATGAAGCTTTCTTT.

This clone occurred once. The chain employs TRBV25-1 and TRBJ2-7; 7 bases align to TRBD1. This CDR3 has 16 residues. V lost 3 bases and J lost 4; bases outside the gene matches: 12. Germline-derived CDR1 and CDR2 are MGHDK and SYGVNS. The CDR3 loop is CASSDGGDREIYEQYF. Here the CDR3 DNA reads TGTGCCAGCAGTGACGGAGGAGACAGGGAAATTTACGAGCAGTACTTC.

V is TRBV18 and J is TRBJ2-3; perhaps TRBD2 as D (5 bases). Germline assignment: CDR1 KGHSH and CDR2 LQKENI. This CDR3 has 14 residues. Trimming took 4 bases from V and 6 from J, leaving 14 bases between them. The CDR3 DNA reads TGTGCCAGCTCACTCGACCGAAGCGGCGATACGCAGTATTTT. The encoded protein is CASSLDRSGDTQYF.

CDR3 bases: TGTGCCAGCAGCACCGGGACTGTCTATGGCTACACCTTC. It yields the protein CASSTGTVYGYTF. This chain uses TRBV12-3 or TRBV12-4 with TRBJ1-2, with TRBD1 as a possible D gene (5 bases). The V end lost 6 bases, the J end lost 4 bases, and 12 bases lay between the germline ends. The CDR3 extends over 13 amino acids.

The CDR3 region is CASSRRPGINENTEAFF. CDR3 bases: TGCGCCAGCAGCCGAAGACCGGGTATTAACGAGAACACTGAAGCTTTCTTT. J is TRBJ1-1 and V is TRBV4-1; D remains unclear. CDR1 MGHRA and CDR2 YSYEKL come from the germline V gene. V gave up 4 bases and J gave up 1 base, with 19 bases separating them. The CDR3 is 17 residues long.

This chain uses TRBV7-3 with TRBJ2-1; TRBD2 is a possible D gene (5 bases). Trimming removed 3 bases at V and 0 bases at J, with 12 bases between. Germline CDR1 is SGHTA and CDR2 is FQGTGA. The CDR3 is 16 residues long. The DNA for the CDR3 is TGTGCCAGCAGCTTCGGCGGGCCAAGCTCCTACAATGAGCAGTTCTTC. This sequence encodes CASSFGGPSSYNEQFF.

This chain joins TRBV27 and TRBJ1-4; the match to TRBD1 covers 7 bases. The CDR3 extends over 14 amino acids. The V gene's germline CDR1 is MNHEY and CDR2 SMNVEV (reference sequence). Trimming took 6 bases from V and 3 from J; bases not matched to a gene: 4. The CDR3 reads CASRETGSNEKLFF. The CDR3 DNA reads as TGTGCCAGCAGGGAGACAGGGTCTAATGAAAAACTGTTTTTT.

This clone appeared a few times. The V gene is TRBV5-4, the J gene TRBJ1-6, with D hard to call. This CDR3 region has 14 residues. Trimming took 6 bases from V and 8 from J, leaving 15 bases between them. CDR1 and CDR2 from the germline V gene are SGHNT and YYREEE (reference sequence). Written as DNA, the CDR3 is TGTGCCAGCACCAGGCGGGGAGTTGATTCACCCCTCCACTTT. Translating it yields CASTRRGVDSPLHF.

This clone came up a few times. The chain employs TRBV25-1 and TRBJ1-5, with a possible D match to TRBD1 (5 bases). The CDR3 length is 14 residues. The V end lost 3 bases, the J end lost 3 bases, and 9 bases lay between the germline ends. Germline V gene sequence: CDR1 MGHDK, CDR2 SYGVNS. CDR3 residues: CASSDRGYNQPQHF. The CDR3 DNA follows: TGTGCCAGCAGTGATAGGGGCTACAATCAGCCCCAGCATTTT.

In DNA, the CDR3 is TGTGCCAGCAGGGGACAGGACCCAAATCAGCCCCAGCATTTT. Translation gives CASRGQDPNQPQHF. The J gene is TRBJ1-5, the V gene TRBV7-9, with 8 bases lining up with TRBD1. The CDR3 is 14 residues long. Unmatched junction bases numbered 5, after V lost 6 bases and J lost 4 bases. Germline V gene lookup returns CDR1 SEHNR and CDR2 FQNEAQ (reference sequence).

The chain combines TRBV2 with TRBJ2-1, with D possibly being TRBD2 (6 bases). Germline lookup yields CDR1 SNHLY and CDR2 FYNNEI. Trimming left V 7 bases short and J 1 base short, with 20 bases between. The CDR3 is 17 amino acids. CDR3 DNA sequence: TGTGCCAGCATACTACTTGGCGGGGTTACTTCCTACAATGAGCAGTTCTTC. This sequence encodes CASILLGGVTSYNEQFF.

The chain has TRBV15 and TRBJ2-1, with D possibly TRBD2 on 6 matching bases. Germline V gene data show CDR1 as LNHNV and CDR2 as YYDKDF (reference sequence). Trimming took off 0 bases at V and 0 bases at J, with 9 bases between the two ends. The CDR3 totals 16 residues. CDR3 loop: CATSREGLSSYNEQFF. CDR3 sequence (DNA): TGTGCCACCAGCAGAGAAGGACTATCCTCCTACAATGAGCAGTTCTTC.